The sequence of this T cell receptor beta chain was determined in a study of siplizumab effects on memory and regulatory T cells. The germline gives CDR1 MNHEY, CDR2 SMNVEV (reference sequence). This CDR3 has 14 residues. Trimming removed 7 bases from V and 0 bases from J, with 7 bases in between. Using immunoSEQ multiplex PCR, the repertoire was profiled, and TCRdb retains in-frame clones only, with some absent. The table includes approximately 82,000 clones, approximately 86% detected once. General observations from the study: Alloreactive sequences whose origin lay in unstimulated CD4+ memory cells were significantly reduced by siplizumab. Naive T cells looked more diverse than memory cells and looked like major alloresponse contributors. A minor share of alloreactive clones matched unstimulated subsets. In roughly 75-95% of proliferating CD4+ or CD8+ clones, a naive or memory phenotype could not be assigned.

In the case of this clone: Its cognate antigen is unknown.

This TCR was recovered from a human donor in good health. The sequenced material came from Tregs sorted from blood. This rearrangement joins TRBV27 to TRBJ1-6; D gene ambiguous. CDR3 coding DNA: TGTGCCAGCATGGCCAGCTCCTATAATTCACCCCTCCACTTT. Translating it yields CASMASSYNSPLHF.